The clone carrying this T cell receptor (beta chain) was detected only a few times. Germline V lookup: CDR1 SGHTA, CDR2 FQGTGA. CDR3 length equals 14 residues. J was trimmed by 4 bases and V by 5 bases; bases with no gene match: 7. The sample originates from a study of control samples from healthy donors and cancer patients. Libraries were prepared by immunoSEQ multiplex PCR; TCRdb keeps only in-frame clonotypes and omits some of them. In the table there are 150,000 to 200,000 clones, about 92% of which are singletons. V is TRBV7-3 and J is TRBJ2-5; TRBD2 matches 7 bases. The TCR was taken from a man under 40 in good health. Material for sequencing was blood. CDR3 residues: CASSLGGNVETQYF. For the CDR3, the DNA is TGTGCCAGCAGCCTGGGGGGGAACGTAGAGACCCAGTACTTC. The whole variable domain, filled in from reference TRBV7-3 and TRBJ2-5, reads GAGVSQTPSNKVTEKGKYVELRCDPISGHTALYWYRQSLGQGPEFLIYFQGTGAADDSGLPNDRFFAVRPEGSVSTLKIQRTERGDSAVYLCASSLGGNVETQYFGPGTRLLVL.